Shown below are 28 T cell receptor beta chains from a single sample sequenced in a study of blood T cell repertoires in COVID-19. Method: immunoSEQ multiplex PCR; TCRdb's copy keeps in-frame clones and lacks some. The sample includes 250,000 or so clones, roughly nine tenths of them seen just once. The sample was peripheral blood. The receptors stem from a middle-aged woman who had recovered from COVID-19.

The V call is TRBV18, the J call TRBJ1-1; unclear D gene. This CDR3 contains 13 residues. V lost 2 bases, J lost 4 bases, and 8 bases lay in between. The germline CDR1 and CDR2 sequences are KGHSH and LQKENI. As DNA, the CDR3 is TGTGCCAGCTCACCAATCTGGCTCACTGAAGCTTTCTTT. It codes for CASSPIWLTEAFF.

This clone was counted only a few times. V usage is TRBV6-5 and J usage is TRBJ2-7; TRBD2 agrees at 7 bases. The V and J ends lost 8 bases and 4 bases, in that order; junction bases with no gene match: 8. Germline CDR1 MNHEY, CDR2 SVGAGI. The CDR3 is made up of 13 amino acids. The CDR3 reads CASSLADSYEQYV. CDR3 DNA sequence: TGTGCCAGCTCCCTAGCGGATTCGTACGAGCAGTACGTC.

The gene calls are TRBV9 and TRBJ2-1; D perhaps matches TRBD1 (8 bases). Germline V gives CDR1 SGDLS, CDR2 YYNGEE. V lost 4 bases to trimming and J lost 4 bases, with 12 bases between them. This CDR3 comprises 14 residues. CDR3 loop: CASSSQGGYNEQFF. The CDR3 DNA reads TGTGCCAGCAGCTCACAGGGGGGGTACAATGAGCAGTTCTTC.

This chain joins TRBV18 and TRBJ2-3, with 13 bases aligning to TRBD2. The CDR3 consists of 20 residues. Germline V gene data show CDR1 as KGHSH and CDR2 as LQKENI. V was pared by 2 bases and J by 4 bases, with 15 bases of the junction left unmatched. CDR3 region: CASSPRKLGLAGEISDTQYF. The DNA for the CDR3 is TGTGCCAGCTCACCAAGAAAACTTGGACTAGCGGGAGAAATTTCAGATACGCAGTATTTT. The complete variable domain, with remaining parts taken from reference TRBV18 and TRBJ2-3, reads NAGVMQNPRHLVRRRGQEARLRCSPMKGHSHVYWYRQLPEEGLKFMVYLQKENIIDESGMPKERFSAEFPKEGPSILRIQQVVRGDSAAYFCASSPRKLGLAGEISDTQYFGPGTRLTVL.

J is TRBJ2-4 and V is TRBV13; 8 bases are a match to TRBD2. Germline V CDR1 and CDR2: PRHDT, FYEKMQ (reference sequence). V lost 2 bases to trimming and J lost 6 bases; unmatched junction nucleotides: 9. The CDR3 has 16 amino acids. CDR3 in DNA: TGTGCCAGCAGCTTACTTCCCGGGAGGGAAGGAAACATTCAGTACTTC. This gives the protein CASSLLPGREGNIQYF.

The chain couples TRBV6-1 to TRBJ2-7; a weak D match, TRBD1 (6 bases). Trimming took 3 bases from V and 9 from J, leaving 15 bases between them. CDR1 is MNHNS and CDR2 is SASEGT in the germline V gene. CDR3 length equals 13 residues. The CDR3, as DNA: TGTGCCAGCAGTGAGAAACAGGGCGGTGGGCAGTACTTC. This sequence encodes CASSEKQGGGQYF.

This rearrangement joins TRBV5-4 to TRBJ2-7, with 7 bases matching TRBD1. V lost 2 bases to trimming and J lost 0 bases; unmatched junction nucleotides: 5. Germline-derived CDR1 and CDR2 are SGHNT and YYREEE (reference sequence). The CDR3 covers 15 residues. The CDR3 region has the DNA TGTGCCAGCAGCTTAACGGGACAGAGCTCCTACGAGCAGTACTTC. Protein sequence: CASSLTGQSSYEQYF.

In this sample, this clone turned up once. The rearrangement joins TRBV11-2 to TRBJ2-5; a weak D match, TRBD2 (7 bases). The CDR3 is 14 amino acids. Trimming shortened V by 5 bases and J by 7 bases, and 17 bases separated the two germline ends. Germline assignment: CDR1 SGHAT and CDR2 FQNNGV. CDR3 nucleotide sequence: TGTGCCAGCAGCCAGTCACGCGGGGGCGGGACCCAGTACTTC. Translation gives CASSQSRGGGTQYF.

This chain connects TRBV2 to TRBJ2-7; the D gene is possibly TRBD1 (5 bases). Trimming cost V 3 bases and J 2 bases, with 8 bases left between them. CDR3 length: 13 residues. Germline CDR1 SNHLY, CDR2 FYNNEI. CDR3 sequence reads: CASSDAGTYEQYF. CDR3 coding DNA: TGTGCCAGCAGTGATGCAGGGACCTACGAGCAGTACTTC.

The chain uses TRBV13 and TRBJ1-1, with TRBD1 matching over 8 bases. Germline CDR1 is PRHDT and CDR2 is FYEKMQ (reference sequence). The CDR3 spans 14 residues. Losses at the gene ends were 4 bases for V and 5 bases for J; bases not matched to a gene: 6. The CDR3, as DNA: TGTGCCAGCAGCTCCCGGGACAGGTTAACTGAAGCTTTCTTT. Translated, it gives CASSSRDRLTEAFF.

The chain is built from TRBV12-3 or TRBV12-4 and TRBJ2-1; D possibly corresponds to TRBD1 (6 bases). The V end was cut by 2 bases, the J end by 5 bases, with 7 bases between. CDR3 length: 13 amino acids. The CDR3 DNA follows: TGTGCCAGCAGTTTAACAGGGAACAATGAGCAGTTCTTC. Its translation: CASSLTGNNEQFF.

Turning to this clone: One junction end disagrees with the germline gene, perhaps due to a read error. The V and J genes are TRBV5-1 and TRBJ1-2, with a weak D call TRBD1 (5 bases). The CDR3 length is 15 residues. Germline values: CDR1 SGHRS, CDR2 YFSETQ. This CDR3 is CASSSFGGAPFRSAF. CDR3 sequence (DNA): TGCGCCAGCAGCTCCTTTGGCGGGGCCCCGTTCAGGAGTGCCTTC.

The rearrangement joins TRBV6-5 to TRBJ1-1; D remains unclear. V dropped 2 bases and J dropped 2 bases, with 6 bases sitting between them. The CDR3 has 13 amino acids. The germline V gene has CDR1 MNHEY and CDR2 SVGAGI. The CDR3 here is CASSYQINTEAFF. Here the CDR3 DNA reads TGTGCCAGCAGTTACCAGATAAACACTGAAGCTTTCTTT.

This clone was picked up one time. This chain joins TRBV10-3 and TRBJ2-3; TRBD2 might be the D (5 bases). V gave up 2 bases and J gave up 4 bases, with 13 bases separating them. There are 15 residues in the CDR3. Looked up from germline, CDR1 is ENHRY and CDR2 is SYGVKD. CDR3 in DNA: TGTGCCATCAGTGAGCGGGATAGTCCCGCAGATACGCAGTATTTT. Amino acids: CAISERDSPADTQYF.

The V and J genes are TRBV6-5 and TRBJ1-2; D not certain. Germline V gene data show CDR1 as MNHEY and CDR2 as SVGAGI. V lost 2 bases to trimming and J lost 2 bases, with 6 bases between them. The CDR3 is made up of 13 amino acids. CDR3 DNA sequence: TGTGCCAGCAGTTACAACAACAACTATGGCTACACCTTC. Translating it yields CASSYNNNYGYTF.

This clone was seen more than once but under ten times. The rearrangement uses TRBV6-5 and TRBJ1-6, with 8 bases fitting TRBD1. The CDR3 length is 14 residues. J gave up 16 bases and V 4 bases, and 12 bases lay outside the gene matches. Germline CDR1 MNHEY, CDR2 SVGAGI. This chain's CDR3 is CASSFRQGAMGLHF. For the CDR3, the DNA is TGTGCCAGCAGTTTTAGGCAGGGGGCAATGGGTCTCCACTTT.

V gene TRBV19 combines with J gene TRBJ2-5; no reliable D call. The CDR3 is 15 residues long. Trimming cost V 5 bases and J 2 bases, with 15 bases left between them. CDR1 is LNHDA, CDR2 SQIVND, per germline (reference sequence). CDR3 protein: CASSAVNARQETQYF. CDR3 coding DNA: TGTGCCAGTAGTGCCGTGAATGCGCGTCAAGAGACCCAGTACTTC.

The chain uses TRBV2 and TRBJ2-5; a weak D match, TRBD1 (6 bases). V gave up 1 base and J gave up 5 bases, with 14 bases separating them. The CDR3 consists of 15 residues. The germline V gene encodes CDR1 SNHLY and CDR2 FYNNEI. CDR3 coding DNA: TGTGCCAGCAGTGAAGTTCATCCACAGGGTGAGACCCAGTACTTC. It yields the protein CASSEVHPQGETQYF.

This clone was detected only once. This sequence joins TRBV20-1 and TRBJ2-7, with a possible D match to TRBD1 (5 bases). This CDR3 is 11 amino acids long. Germline V gives CDR1 DFQATT, CDR2 SNEGSKA (reference sequence). The ends were cut back, 6 bases at V and 4 bases at J, with 10 bases in the middle. The CDR3 region has the DNA TGCAGTGCCGGTACAGGTTACGAGCAGTACTTC. This codes for CSAGTGYEQYF.

The genes are TRBV3-1 (or the pseudogene TRBV3-2) and TRBJ2-3; possible D gene TRBD2, 6 bases. CDR3 size: 18 residues. V lost 5 bases, J lost 0 bases, and 21 bases lay in between. Germline CDR1 and CDR2: LGHDT and YNNKEL (reference sequence). The CDR3 loop is CASSGGTSHRGSTDTQYF. The DNA for the CDR3 is TGTGCCAGCAGCGGGGGGACTTCACACAGAGGAAGCACAGATACGCAGTATTTT.

The chain couples TRBV27 to TRBJ2-5; TRBD2 agrees at 11 bases. Looked up from germline, CDR1 is MNHEY and CDR2 is SMNVEV (reference sequence). The CDR3 length is 16 residues. The junction had 8 bases not matched to a gene; V was cut back by 6 bases and J by 2 bases. The CDR3: CASRYIAGGVQETQYF. The CDR3 DNA reads as TGTGCCAGCAGATACATAGCGGGAGGGGTACAAGAGACCCAGTACTTC.

CDR3 DNA sequence: TGTGCCAGCTCCCCAGCGGGGGCAGATACGCAGTATTTT. This sequence encodes CASSPAGADTQYF. This chain joins TRBV28 and TRBJ2-3, with 8 bases aligning to TRBD2. The germline V gene has CDR1 MDHEN and CDR2 SYDVKM. CDR3 length equals 13 residues. V trimming: 8 bases; J trimming: 4 bases; junction bases outside the gene matches: 5. Full variable domain (missing parts from reference TRBV28 and TRBJ2-3): DVKVTQSSRYLVKRTGEKVFLECVQDMDHENMFWYRQDPGLGLRLIYFSYDVKMKEKGDIPEGYSVSREKKERFSLILESASTNQTSMYLCASSPAGADTQYFGPGTRLTVL.

The J gene is TRBJ2-3, the V gene TRBV4-2, with 8 bases matching TRBD2. V trimming: 0 bases; J trimming: 5 bases; junction bases outside the gene matches: 13. CDR1 is LGHNA and CDR2 is YNFKEQ in the germline V gene. This CDR3 is 18 amino acids long. In DNA, the CDR3 is TGTGCCAGCAGCCAAGATTTGGCTCGGGGGGGCCTGATAGATACGCAGTATTTT. This encodes CASSQDLARGGLIDTQYF.

This clone occurred once. The chain employs TRBV14 and TRBJ2-1; the match to TRBD2 covers 12 bases. Per the germline V gene, CDR1 is SGHDN and CDR2 is FVKESK. V lost 1 base and J lost 13; bases outside the gene matches: 17. This CDR3 has 18 residues. CDR3 bases: TGTGCCAGCAGCCAAGGGGACAGGGAGGGACTAGCGGGCACGCTTCAGTTCTTC. This translates into CASSQGDREGLAGTLQFF. The variable domain in full, completed from reference TRBV14 and TRBJ2-1, reads EAGVTQFPSHSVIEKGQTVTLRCDPISGHDNLYWYRRVMGKEIKFLLHFVKESKQDESGMPNNRFLAERTGGTYSTLKVQPAELEDSGVYFCASSQGDREGLAGTLQFFGPGTRLTVL.

The chain couples TRBV14 to TRBJ2-2; 9 nucleotides match TRBD1. This CDR3 is built from 17 residues. The V and J ends lost 2 bases and 1 base, in that order; junction bases with no gene match: 5. Germline V gene data show CDR1 as SGHDN and CDR2 as FVKESK. CDR3 in DNA: TGTGCCAGCAGCCAATTACAGGGACAGGGGAACACCGGGGAGCTGTTTTTT. As protein: CASSQLQGQGNTGELFF.

The chain couples TRBV12-3 or TRBV12-4 to TRBJ1-1; a weak D match, TRBD1 (5 bases). The V end lost 6 bases, the J end lost 3 bases, and 11 bases lay between the germline ends. The CDR3 loop spans 13 amino acids. In nucleotides, the CDR3 is TGTGCCAGCAGCTCGGACAAGGACACTGAAGCTTTCTTT. Protein product: CASSSDKDTEAFF.

This chain joins TRBV11-2 and TRBJ2-1; TRBD2 matches 10 bases. The trim removed 2 bases at V and 0 bases at J, leaving 10 bases unmatched. The germline CDR1 and CDR2 sequences are SGHAT and FQNNGV. The CDR3 has 19 residues. CDR3 sequence (DNA): TGTGCCAGCAGCTTATTTGGTCTAGCGGGGGTAATCTCCTACAATGAGCAGTTCTTC. Its protein product is CASSLFGLAGVISYNEQFF.

The chain's CDR3 is CASSRKWSRLGYGYTF. The CDR3, as DNA: TGTGCCAGCAGTCGGAAGTGGTCGAGGCTCGGCTATGGCTACACCTTC. This chain joins TRBV7-2 and TRBJ1-2; D not certain. The V end lost 6 bases, the J end lost 4 bases, and 21 bases lay between the germline ends. The CDR3 extends over 16 amino acids. CDR1 SGHTA and CDR2 FQGNSA come from the germline V gene.